Sequencing of this TCR beta chain was carried out in a study of beta chain features in type 1 diabetes (dated by TCRdb to 2016 to 2019). In terms of the full investigation: No differences in mean age, gender distribution, total cell number or subset yield were found between patients and healthy donors. Across all samples, 90 million to 130 million sorted cells were examined, and cell number per subset correlated strongly with RNA yield. The study compared TCRB repertoires of sorted circulating CD4+ T cell subsets between recently diagnosed type 1 diabetes patients and matched healthy donors. Regulatory and stem cell-like memory subsets were isolated from only 8 patients and about eight healthy donors, whereas naive and central memory subsets came from all 30 or so donors. Study-wide conclusions, independent of this receptor: Because cDNA rather than genomic DNA was sequenced, highly expressing activated cells could have been over-represented, although no difference in activation and CD3 levels was found between groups. PCR may preferentially amplify shorter templates, but because patient and control samples were amplified and corrected together, any resulting skew would affect both groups equally. Because the HLA sub-analyses included only small numbers of individuals, any influence of HLA type on TCRB rearrangement was left unresolved. Naive, central memory and regulatory TCRB repertoires appeared more similar among patients than among healthy donors. At VDJ recombination sites, patients with type 1 diabetes made fewer insertions and deleted more nucleotides, a pattern implying thymic rearrangement abnormalities. A moderate but significant shortening of TCRB CDR3 length was observed in type 1 diabetes patients in all four CD4+ subsets.

This clone came up many times. No antigen is known for it. The record has no base qualities; no much larger clone is one base away. The High Capacity cDNA Reverse Transcription Kit was used to reverse transcribe all of the isolated RNA, meaning that expressed TCRB transcripts were what got sequenced. Deep immunoSEQ sequencing was applied to naive, central memory and regulatory T cell samples, giving an average of roughly 3.3 million total reads per sample. Sorted cells were lysed in RLT buffer, and RNA was extracted using DNase-treated RNeasy Micro or Mini kits according to cell number. Each cell subset was processed on its own to prevent cross-contamination, while patient and healthy donor samples were processed together. The immunoSEQ multiplex PCR was used to amplify TCRB sequences from cDNA, generating 87-bp fragments that spanned the CDR3 region. Sequencing of the amplicons was done on the Illumina HiSeq platform. In the paper's pipeline: PCR bias was corrected computationally using synthetic template baselines, and reads within Hamming distance 2 were collapsed, with unmergeable singletons discarded. Reads were aligned to IMGT to assign V, D and J genes, CDR3 length, and insertions or deletions at six rearrangement sites. Within each subset, clonotype counts were normalized to the number of sorted cells before true diversity and Gini coefficients were calculated with the tcR R package. Repertoire sharing was quantified using the overlap coefficient calculated on TCRB nucleotide sequences. Drawn from immuneACCESS, this table holds only the in-frame rearrangements with V and J called that TCRdb kept. Clones are partly lost; checked studies trace under half to an unresolved V gene and leave the rest unexplained. The DNA was the basis for D and trimming; V, J and clone size are from that table. The sample table shows 95,000 to 150,000 clones, and over 15% are seen once. Of the sample, roughly 2.5% is held by the ten largest clones.

From each donor, a single peripheral blood sample of about 116 mL on average was drawn into heparinised tubes. A BD FACSAria II and a panel including CD45RO, CCR7, CD25, CD127, CD95 and CD27 were used to sort naive, central memory, regulatory and stem cell-like memory CD4+ T cells. Every sorted population had a purity above 95%. PBMCs were separated immediately by Lymphoprep density gradient centrifugation and were stained directly, without being cultured. So that batch effects would be minimized, each experiment stained and sorted samples in pairs, pairing one healthy donor with one patient. V drops 7 bases and J drops 0 bases, leaving 11 bases in between. The CDR3 runs 14 amino acids, cysteine and phenylalanine included. Solely the CDR3 DNA is kept, with 42 bases framed from the first base. According to the germline V gene, CDR1 reads SNHLY and CDR2 reads FYNNEI.

This TCR came from a young man with type 1 diabetes. Sequenced input: central memory CD4+ T cells from blood. The rearranged chain carries TRBV2 and TRBJ2-3, with a weak D call of TRBD1 (6 bases match). In nucleotide form, the sequence is TGTGCCAGCATCCCAGGACAGAGCACAGATACGCAGTATTTT. This gives the protein CASIPGQSTDTQYF. The variable domain in full, with residues beyond the CDR3 obtained from the reference TRBV2 and TRBJ2-3 genes, is EPEVTQTPSHQVTQMGQEVILRCVPISNHLYFYWYRQILGQKVEFLVSFYNNEISEKSEIFDDQFSVERPDGSNFTLKIRSTKLEDSAMYFCASIPGQSTDTQYFGPGTRLTVL.